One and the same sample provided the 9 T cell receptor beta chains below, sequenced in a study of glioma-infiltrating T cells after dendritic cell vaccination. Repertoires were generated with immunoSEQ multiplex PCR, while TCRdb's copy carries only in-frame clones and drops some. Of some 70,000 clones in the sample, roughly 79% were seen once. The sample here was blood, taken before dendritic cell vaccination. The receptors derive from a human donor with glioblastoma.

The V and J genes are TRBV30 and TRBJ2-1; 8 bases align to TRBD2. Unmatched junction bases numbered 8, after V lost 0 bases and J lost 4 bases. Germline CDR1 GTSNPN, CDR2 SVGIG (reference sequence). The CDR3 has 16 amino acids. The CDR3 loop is CAWSVLPAGGYNEQFF. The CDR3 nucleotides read TGTGCCTGGAGTGTTTTGCCCGCGGGGGGTTACAATGAGCAGTTCTTC. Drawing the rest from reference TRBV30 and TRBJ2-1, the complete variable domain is SQTIHQWPATLVQPVGSPLSLECTVEGTSNPNLYWYRQAAGRGLQLLFYSVGIGQISSEVPQNLSASRPQDRQFILSSKKLLLSDSGFYLCAWSVLPAGGYNEQFFGPGTRLTVL.

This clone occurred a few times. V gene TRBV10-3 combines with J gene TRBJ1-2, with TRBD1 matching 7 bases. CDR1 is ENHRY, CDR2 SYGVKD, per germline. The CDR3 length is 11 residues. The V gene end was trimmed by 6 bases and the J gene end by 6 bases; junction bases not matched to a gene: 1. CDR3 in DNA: TGTGCCATCAGGACAGGGAATGGCTACACCTTC. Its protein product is CAIRTGNGYTF.

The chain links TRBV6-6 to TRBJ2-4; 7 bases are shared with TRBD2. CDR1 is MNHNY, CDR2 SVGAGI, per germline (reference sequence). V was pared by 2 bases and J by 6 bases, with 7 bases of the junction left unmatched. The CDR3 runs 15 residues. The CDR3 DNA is TGTGCCAGCAGTTACGGGGCGGGGGAAGGAAACATTCAGTACTTC. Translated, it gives CASSYGAGEGNIQYF.

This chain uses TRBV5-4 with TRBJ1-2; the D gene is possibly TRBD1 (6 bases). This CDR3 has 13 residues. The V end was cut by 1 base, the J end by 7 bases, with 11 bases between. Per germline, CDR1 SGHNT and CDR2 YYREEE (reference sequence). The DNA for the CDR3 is TGTGCCAGCAGCTTGCAGGGGCGCGGTGGCTACACCTTC. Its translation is CASSLQGRGGYTF.

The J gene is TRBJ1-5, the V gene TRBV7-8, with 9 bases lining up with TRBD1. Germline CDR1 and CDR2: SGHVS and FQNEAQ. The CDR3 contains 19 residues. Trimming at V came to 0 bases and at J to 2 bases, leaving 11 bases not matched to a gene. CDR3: CASSLAHMGQGDGNQPQHF. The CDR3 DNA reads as TGTGCCAGCAGCTTAGCGCATATGGGACAGGGCGATGGCAATCAGCCCCAGCATTTT.

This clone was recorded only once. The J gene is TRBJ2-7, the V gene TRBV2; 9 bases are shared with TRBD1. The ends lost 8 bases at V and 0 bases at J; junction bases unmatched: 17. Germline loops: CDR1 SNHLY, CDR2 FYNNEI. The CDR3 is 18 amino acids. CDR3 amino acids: CASFEDRGRRANSYEQYF. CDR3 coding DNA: TGTGCCAGCTTTGAGGACAGGGGTCGAAGAGCCAACTCCTACGAGCAGTACTTC.

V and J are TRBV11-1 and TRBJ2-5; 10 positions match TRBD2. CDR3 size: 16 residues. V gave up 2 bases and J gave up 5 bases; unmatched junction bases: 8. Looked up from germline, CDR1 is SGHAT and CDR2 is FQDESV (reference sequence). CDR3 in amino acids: CASSLSSGGIRETQYF. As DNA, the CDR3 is TGTGCCAGCAGCTTATCTAGCGGGGGCATCCGGGAGACCCAGTACTTC.

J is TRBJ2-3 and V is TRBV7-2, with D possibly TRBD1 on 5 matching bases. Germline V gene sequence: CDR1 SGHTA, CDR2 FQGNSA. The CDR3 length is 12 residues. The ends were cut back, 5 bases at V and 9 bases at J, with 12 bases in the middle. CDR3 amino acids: CASSSRRGTQYF. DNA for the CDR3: TGTGCCAGCAGCAGTAGAAGGGGAACGCAGTATTTT. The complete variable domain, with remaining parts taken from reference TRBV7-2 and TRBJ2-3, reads GAGVSQSPSNKVTEKGKDVELRCDPISGHTALYWYRQSLGQGLEFLIYFQGNSAPDKSGLPSDRFSAERTGGSVSTLTIQRTQQEDSAVYLCASSSRRGTQYFGPGTRLTVL.

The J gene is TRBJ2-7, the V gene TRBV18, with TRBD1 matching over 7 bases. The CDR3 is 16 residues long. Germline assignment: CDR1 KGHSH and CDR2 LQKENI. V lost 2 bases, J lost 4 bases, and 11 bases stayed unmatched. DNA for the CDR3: TGTGCCAGCTCACCAGGTGGACAGGCAACTTCGTACGAGCAGTACTTC. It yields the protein CASSPGGQATSYEQYF.